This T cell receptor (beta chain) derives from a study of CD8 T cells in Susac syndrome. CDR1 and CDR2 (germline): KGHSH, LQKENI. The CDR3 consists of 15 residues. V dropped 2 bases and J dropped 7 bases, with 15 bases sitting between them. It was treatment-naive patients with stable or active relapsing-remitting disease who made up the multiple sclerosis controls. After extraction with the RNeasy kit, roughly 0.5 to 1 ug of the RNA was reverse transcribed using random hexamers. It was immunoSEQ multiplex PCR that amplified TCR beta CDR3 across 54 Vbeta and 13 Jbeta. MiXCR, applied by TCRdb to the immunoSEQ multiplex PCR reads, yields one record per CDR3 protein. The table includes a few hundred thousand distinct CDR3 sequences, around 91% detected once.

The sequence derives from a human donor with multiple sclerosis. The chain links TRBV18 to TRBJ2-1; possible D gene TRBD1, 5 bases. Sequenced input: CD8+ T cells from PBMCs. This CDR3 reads CASSPMDNLRNEQFF. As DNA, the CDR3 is TGTGCCAGCTCACCAATGGACAACTTGAGGAATGAGCAGTTCTTC.